Sequencing of this T cell receptor beta chain was carried out in a study of EBV T-cell therapy then PD-1 blockade in nasopharyngeal carcinoma. In regard to this clone: Its antigen is currently unknown.

This table comes from immunoSEQ multiplex PCR, and its TCRdb copy is limited to in-frame clones, with some not included. The sample records roughly 14,000 clones, 84% being singletons. Treatment reported: AdE1-LMPpoly-expanded autologous EBV-specific T-cell therapy followed by anti-PD-1 nivolumab. Germline assignment: CDR1 LNHNV and CDR2 YYDKDF (reference sequence). Germline trimming cut 0 bases from V and 4 bases from J; bases unmatched to any gene: 9. This CDR3 is 18 amino acids long. This receptor was obtained from a man aged 35-49 years with nasopharyngeal carcinoma. V and J are TRBV15 and TRBJ2-5; the match to TRBD1 covers 12 bases. Specimen: CD8+ T cells from blood, collected at roughly day 99 from a patient whose treatment included autologous EBV-specific T cells and nivolumab. CDR3: CATSRDPEGQGAGETQYF. The CDR3 region has the DNA TGTGCCACCAGCAGAGACCCTGAGGGACAGGGGGCAGGAGAGACCCAGTACTTC.